This T cell receptor beta chain emerged from a study of blood T cell repertoires in COVID-19. This clone was detected only once. In the original processing: Cell counts per sample came from amplifying reference gene primers. Clones were sequenced by immunoSEQ multiplex PCR, and TCRdb holds only the in-frame ones, with some missing. V and J calls and clone size are copied from that table; D and trimming were computed from the DNA. The sample has under 110,000 clones; roughly 85% are singletons. The ends lost 7 bases at V and 1 base at J; junction bases unmatched: 9. The CDR3 spans 16 residues. Germline CDR1 and CDR2: LNHDA and SQIVND (reference sequence).

The sample comprised peripheral blood. This sequence was found in an older woman with active or convalescent COVID-19. This chain connects TRBV19 to TRBJ2-1; 8 bases agree with TRBD1. This CDR3 is CASNKDRGLSYNEQFF. CDR3 DNA sequence: TGTGCCAGTAATAAAGACAGGGGATTATCCTACAATGAGCAGTTCTTC. Drawing the rest from reference TRBV19 and TRBJ2-1, the complete variable domain is DGGITQSPKYLFRKEGQNVTLSCEQNLNHDAMYWYRQDPGQGLRLIYYSQIVNDFQKGDIAEGYSVSREKKESFPLTVTSAQKNPTAFYLCASNKDRGLSYNEQFFGPGTRLTVL.